This TCR beta chain was identified during a study of T-cell reconstitution after alpha-beta-depleted transplantation in children. This clonotype was seen at least ten times. Preparation of the TCRbeta library involved a method that used unique molecular identifiers. TCRdb passed the PCR reads through MiXCR, listing each CDR3 protein once. In the table there are about 240,000 distinct CDR3 sequences, around 12% of which are singletons. This CDR3 has 13 amino acids. V dropped 2 bases and J dropped 4 bases, with 6 bases sitting between them. Germline assignment: CDR1 SGHTA and CDR2 FQGNSA. This chain links TRBV7-2 with TRBJ1-5; D is unresolved. The receptor was derived from a human donor who donated a stem cell graft to a child with acute lymphoblastic leukemia. The sequenced sample was PBMCs from the stem cell graft donor, obtained from the stem cell graft. In DNA, the CDR3 is TGTGCCAGCAGCTTAAGTATGAATCAGCCCCAGCATTTT. Protein sequence: CASSLSMNQPQHF.